This TCR beta chain comes out of a study of T cell clones after liver transplantation. This CDR3 has 15 residues. With 3 bases removed from V and 3 bases from J, the gap between germline ends came to 12 bases. Germline assignment: CDR1 SNHLY and CDR2 FYNNEI. The protocol was immunoSEQ multiplex PCR, while the TCRdb copy is restricted to in-frame clones and leaves out a portion. This table has about 47,000 clones, roughly nine tenths appearing once. The source was CD8+ T cells from blood, collected 12 months after liver transplant. The source is a human patient who received a liver transplant. These T cells may partly come from the graft donor. This chain connects TRBV2 to TRBJ2-1, with D perhaps matching TRBD2 (5 bases). CDR3 protein: CASSEVAGGYNEQFF. For the CDR3, the DNA is TGTGCCAGCAGTGAGGTTGCGGGTGGCTACAATGAGCAGTTCTTC.